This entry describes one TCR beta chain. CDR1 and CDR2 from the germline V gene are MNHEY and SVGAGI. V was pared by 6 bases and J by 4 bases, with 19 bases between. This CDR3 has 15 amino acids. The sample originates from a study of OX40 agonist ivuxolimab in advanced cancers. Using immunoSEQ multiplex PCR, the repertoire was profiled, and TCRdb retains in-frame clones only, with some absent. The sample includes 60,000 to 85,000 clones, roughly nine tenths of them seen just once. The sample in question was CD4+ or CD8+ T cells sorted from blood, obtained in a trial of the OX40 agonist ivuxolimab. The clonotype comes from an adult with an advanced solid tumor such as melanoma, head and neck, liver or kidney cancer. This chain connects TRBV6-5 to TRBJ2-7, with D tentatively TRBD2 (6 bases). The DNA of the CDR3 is TGTGCCAGCAGACCCCCTGGGACTTTTATTTACGAGCAGTACTTC. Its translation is CASRPPGTFIYEQYF.